Given below is one T cell receptor (beta chain) in context. What it binds is not known. The source of the sample is a study of identical twins. Study-wide results and caveats: There was more out-of-frame TCR alpha sharing in monozygotic twins than models estimated.

CDR3 size: 15 residues. Germline CDR1 and CDR2: DFQATT and SNEGSKA (reference sequence). The V and J ends lost 0 bases and 11 bases, in that order; junction bases with no gene match: 13. cDNA carried unique molecular identifiers, and a universal primer site was added by template switching. Each CDR3 protein is one row after TCRdb ran MiXCR on the 5' RACE reads. The data hold 1.5 million to 2 million distinct CDR3 sequences, with under 35% observed a single time. This chain connects TRBV20-1 to TRBJ2-5; 9 nucleotides match TRBD2. Source material: cord blood. The source of this sequence is a newborn girl in good health. CDR3 in amino acids: CSARDPLAGWNEQYF. The CDR3 DNA follows: TGCAGTGCTAGAGATCCCCTAGCGGGGTGGAATGAGCAGTACTTC.